The 14 T cell receptor beta chains below all came from one sample that was sequenced in a study of response to subunit inactivated influenza vaccine. Using its own MiXCR run on the RT-PCR reads, TCRdb lists one record per CDR3 protein. The sample includes more than 700,000 distinct CDR3 sequences, around 21% of them seen just once. The material sequenced was PBMCs from blood, taken 5 days after vaccination. The receptors derive from a man aged 50-60 years who received an inactivated influenza vaccine.

This sequence joins TRBV6-2 or TRBV6-3 and TRBJ2-7; D is unclear. The CDR3 totals 12 residues. Germline CDR1 reads MNHEY; CDR2 reads SVGEGT. V was trimmed by 8 bases and J by 2 bases, leaving 10 bases between them. The CDR3 DNA reads TGTGCCAGCGGAAAACGACCCTACGAGCAGTACTTC. Amino acids: CASGKRPYEQYF.

The gene calls are TRBV28 and TRBJ2-3, with D possibly TRBD2 on 5 matching bases. Trimming removed 3 bases from V and 4 bases from J, with 11 bases in between. This CDR3 has 14 amino acids. CDR1 MDHEN and CDR2 SYDVKM come from the germline V gene. CDR3 nucleotides: TGTGCCAGCAGTTTCGGAGGAGTTGCAGATACGCAGTATTTT. Translation: CASSFGGVADTQYF.

This clonotype was counted many times. The junction departs from germline at one end; a sequencing error may be responsible. Written as DNA, the CDR3 is TGTGCCAGCAGCTTAGGTTACACTGAAGCTTTCTTT. Its protein product is CASSLGYTEAFF. The chain combines TRBV12-3 or TRBV12-4 with TRBJ1-1; D call uncertain. This CDR3 contains 12 residues.

This clonotype was seen a few times. Here the CDR3 reads CASSLVDRFDYGYTF. CDR3 nucleotides: TGTGCCAGCAGCTTGGTTGACCGATTTGACTATGGCTACACCTTC. The chain joins TRBV5-5 to TRBJ1-2; D not certain. Germline V lookup: CDR1 SGHKS, CDR2 YYEKEE (reference sequence). Trimming removed 0 bases at V and 3 bases at J, with 12 bases between. The CDR3 runs 15 residues.

This rearrangement joins TRBV19 to TRBJ2-3; a weak D match, TRBD1 (6 bases). Germline CDR1 reads LNHDA; CDR2 reads SQIVND (reference sequence). The CDR3 runs 13 residues. Trimming shortened V by 3 bases and J by 4 bases, and 8 bases separated the two germline ends. The CDR3 region is CASSIRTADTQYF. The CDR3 DNA reads as TGTGCCAGTAGTATTCGGACAGCAGATACGCAGTATTTT.

This clonotype was counted a few times. Here the CDR3 reads CASSLMGPQETQYF. The CDR3 bases are TGCGCCAGCAGCTTGATGGGGCCCCAAGAGACCCAGTACTTC. The J gene is TRBJ2-5, the V gene TRBV5-1, with D possibly being TRBD1 (5 bases). Germline V lookup: CDR1 SGHRS, CDR2 YFSETQ. The CDR3 spans 14 residues. Trimming stripped 1 base from V and 1 base from J, with 8 bases between.

J is TRBJ1-3 and V is TRBV6-5, with D unclear. The CDR3 sequence is 16 residues long. Germline values: CDR1 MNHEY, CDR2 SVGAGI. V lost 2 bases and J lost 0, with 11 bases in between. CDR3 DNA: TGTGCCAGCAGTTACGGTCTGCCGATCTCTGGAAACACCATATATTTT. This sequence encodes CASSYGLPISGNTIYF.

This clonotype was observed many times. The V gene is TRBV5-1, the J gene TRBJ2-7, with 7 bases that match TRBD1. Losses at the gene ends were 4 bases for V and 2 bases for J; bases not matched to a gene: 6. Looked up from germline, CDR1 is SGHRS and CDR2 is YFSETQ. CDR3 length: 14 residues. The DNA of the CDR3 is TGCGCCAGCAGCCACGGGGACAGCACCTACGAGCAGTACTTC. Translated: CASSHGDSTYEQYF.

This clonotype was counted a few times. V usage is TRBV11-2 and J usage is TRBJ1-6; the D gene is possibly TRBD1 (6 bases). Germline CDR1 is SGHAT and CDR2 is FQNNGV. CDR3 length: 17 amino acids. Trimming cost V 2 bases and J 2 bases, with 13 bases left between them. DNA of the CDR3: TGTGCCAGCAGCTTAACGGGGGCCGGGGCCTATAATTCACCCCTCCACTTT. It specifies CASSLTGAGAYNSPLHF.

This clonotype appeared a single time. This chain connects TRBV4-1 to TRBJ2-7, with D possibly matching TRBD2 (5 bases). Trimming stripped 4 bases from V and 0 bases from J, with 10 bases between. The CDR3 loop spans 14 amino acids. Germline loops: CDR1 MGHRA, CDR2 YSYEKL. CDR3 sequence: CASSPGLRSYEQYF. The CDR3 bases are TGCGCCAGCAGCCCCGGACTGCGCTCCTACGAGCAGTACTTC.

J is TRBJ2-1 and V is TRBV15; the D is unclear. Trimming removed 0 bases at V and 13 bases at J, with 7 bases between. The CDR3 length is 11 residues. The germline V gene encodes CDR1 LNHNV and CDR2 YYDKDF (reference sequence). Written as DNA, the CDR3 is TGTGCCACCAGCAGAGATACCTACCAGTTCTTC. It encodes CATSRDTYQFF.

This clonotype was picked up a small number of times. The chain employs TRBV29-1 and TRBJ1-1; a possible D gene is TRBD1 (5 bases). The length of the CDR3 is 11 residues. Trimming removed 7 bases at V and 4 bases at J, with 10 bases between. The germline gives CDR1 SQVTM, CDR2 ANQGSEA. The CDR3 region is CSGGSGTEAFF. CDR3 DNA sequence: TGCAGCGGGGGGAGTGGCACTGAAGCTTTCTTT.

This clonotype was seen only a few times. The junction and the germline gene differ at one end; a read error may be behind it. The chain uses TRBV5-6 and TRBJ2-5; no clear D. The CDR3 extends over 12 amino acids. CDR1 is SGHDT and CDR2 is YYEEEE in the germline V gene. CDR3 sequence: CASSATRYGQDF. In DNA, the CDR3 is TGTGCCAGCAGCGCCACCAGATACGGTCAAGACTTC. The whole variable domain, filled in from reference TRBV5-6 and TRBJ2-5, reads DAGVTQSPTHLIKTRGQQVTLRCSPKSGHDTVSWYQQALGQGPQFIFQYYEEEERQRGNFPDRFSGHQFPNYSSELNVNALLLGDSALYLCASSATRYGQDFGPGTRLLVL.

This chain connects TRBV6-1 to TRBJ2-5, with a tentative D call TRBD2 (5 bases). The V gene's germline CDR1 is MNHNS and CDR2 SASEGT. This CDR3 has 14 amino acids. Trimming took 6 bases from V and 5 from J, leaving 16 bases between them. This CDR3 is CASRAGVPMETQYF. DNA for the CDR3: TGTGCCAGCAGGGCCGGGGTTCCCATGGAGACCCAGTACTTC.